The present T cell receptor beta chain was sequenced within a study of blood T cell repertoires in COVID-19. Clones were read by immunoSEQ multiplex PCR, and TCRdb kept only the in-frame ones, dropping some. Among about 120,000 clones listed, roughly nine tenths were seen once. CDR1 KGHSH and CDR2 LQKENI come from the germline V gene. This CDR3 comprises 15 residues. The V and J ends lost 0 bases and 4 bases, in that order; junction bases with no gene match: 2. This TCR derives from a man between 65 and 85 years old who had recovered from COVID-19. The chain combines TRBV18 with TRBJ2-1, with TRBD2 matching 8 bases. The sequenced material came from peripheral blood. CDR3 sequence reads: CASSPPLAGYNEQFF. CDR3 bases: TGTGCCAGCTCACCACCTCTAGCGGGTTACAATGAGCAGTTCTTC.